These 15 T cell receptor beta chains share one sample of origin, sequenced in a study of cytomegalovirus exposure and HLA in healthy donors. The PCR made use of 60 Vbeta and 13 Jbeta primers. TCRdb's copy holds only in-frame clones and misses some; the assay was immunoSEQ multiplex PCR. The data show 55,000 to 80,000 clones, 60% to 75% seen once. The sequenced sample consisted of PBMCs. The source of these receptors is a middle-aged man in good health and CMV-seropositive.

This clone was observed a handful of times. This chain joins TRBV29-1 and TRBJ1-2; 10 nucleotides align to TRBD1. Germline CDR1 reads SQVTM; CDR2 reads ANQGSEA. V lost 5 bases and J lost 4; bases outside the gene matches: 4. The CDR3 consists of 13 residues. The CDR3: CSVWTGGIYGYTF. The CDR3, as DNA: TGCAGCGTTTGGACAGGGGGTATCTATGGCTACACCTTC.

The J gene is TRBJ2-2, the V gene TRBV7-6; TRBD2 matches 7 bases. J gave up 8 bases and V 1 base, and 7 bases lay outside the gene matches. CDR3 length: 15 amino acids. The V gene's germline CDR1 is SGHVS and CDR2 FNYEAQ. DNA for the CDR3: TGTGCCAGCAGCTTAGACTATGGGACTACTGGGGAGCTGTTTTTT. Translating it yields CASSLDYGTTGELFF.

V and J are TRBV5-6 and TRBJ2-3; 8 nucleotides agree with TRBD2. The length of the CDR3 is 14 residues. From germline, CDR1 is SGHDT and CDR2 YYEEEE. V trimming: 4 bases; J trimming: 11 bases; junction bases outside the gene matches: 12. CDR3 in DNA: TGTGCCAGCAGCCCTCCGGGACTAGGCAACTTGCAGTATTTT. This codes for CASSPPGLGNLQYF.

This chain joins TRBV19 and TRBJ1-1, with D possibly TRBD1 on 6 matching bases. The germline V and J ends were trimmed by 7 bases and 4 bases, with 16 bases remaining between them. Germline lookup yields CDR1 LNHDA and CDR2 SQIVND (reference sequence). This CDR3 comprises 14 residues. This chain's CDR3 is CASMERGGGTEAFF. The CDR3, as DNA: TGTGCCAGTATGGAGAGGGGGGGTGGCACTGAAGCTTTCTTT.

This clone was seen only a few times. This chain joins TRBV5-5 and TRBJ1-1; D is ambiguous. The CDR3 runs 14 residues. V gave up 4 bases and J gave up 4 bases, with 14 bases separating them. Germline-derived CDR1 and CDR2 are SGHKS and YYEKEE (reference sequence). The chain's CDR3 is CASSPPSGGTEAFF. DNA of the CDR3: TGTGCCAGCAGCCCGCCGAGTGGCGGCACTGAAGCTTTCTTT.

The rearrangement uses TRBV30 and TRBJ2-2, with D unresolved. Germline V gives CDR1 GTSNPN, CDR2 SVGIG (reference sequence). The CDR3 consists of 15 residues. Trimming took 0 bases from V and 0 from J, leaving 8 bases between them. This CDR3 is CAWSVGTANTGELFF. In DNA form, the CDR3 reads TGTGCCTGGAGTGTAGGTACAGCGAACACCGGGGAGCTGTTTTTT.

The chain uses TRBV6-5 and TRBJ2-2; a weak D match, TRBD1 (6 bases). Germline CDR1 reads MNHEY; CDR2 reads SVGAGI. V dropped 2 bases and J dropped 5 bases, with 9 bases sitting between them. The CDR3 consists of 14 residues. The CDR3 DNA reads as TGTGCCAGCAGTTACCAGGGGAATACCGGGGAGCTGTTTTTT. Translation: CASSYQGNTGELFF.

CDR3 sequence: CASSQPLGESSYEQYF. The DNA of the CDR3 is TGCGCCAGCAGCCAACCCTTGGGAGAAAGCTCCTACGAGCAGTACTTC. The chain recombines TRBV4-1 with TRBJ2-7; tentative D call: TRBD2 (5 bases). Trimming pared 2 bases from V and 0 bases from J, leaving 14 bases between. This CDR3 contains 16 residues. Germline V gene lookup returns CDR1 MGHRA and CDR2 YSYEKL.

The sample holds a few counts of this clone. The chain couples TRBV4-1 to TRBJ2-1; TRBD2 aligns across 11 bases. Germline lookup yields CDR1 MGHRA and CDR2 YSYEKL. Trimming removed 0 bases from V and 6 bases from J; junction bases left unmatched: 7. This CDR3 has 17 residues. The CDR3 spells CASSQDSGTSGINEQFF. CDR3 DNA sequence: TGCGCCAGCAGCCAAGATAGCGGGACTAGCGGAATCAATGAGCAGTTCTTC.

In its sample, this clone was seen once. The chain links TRBV10-3 to TRBJ1-5; a weak D match, TRBD1 (5 bases). CDR3 length: 13 amino acids. Trimming took 10 bases from V and 5 from J, leaving 15 bases between them. The germline CDR1 and CDR2 sequences are ENHRY and SYGVKD. The CDR3 reads CATRQSGDQPQHF. CDR3 nucleotides: TGTGCCACTCGACAGTCTGGGGATCAGCCCCAGCATTTT.

The CDR3 bases are TGTGCCAGCTATGTGAGACTGGTCAAAAACATTCAGTACTTC. Its translation is CASYVRLVKNIQYF. The chain employs TRBV21-1 and TRBJ2-4; the table's D gene call, TRBD2, was not cross checked with the DNA. TRBV21-1 is an annotated pseudogene. This CDR3 region has 14 residues.

This chain connects TRBV2 to TRBJ1-2, with D unresolved. Germline CDR1 is SNHLY and CDR2 is FYNNEI. V was trimmed by 5 bases and J by 7 bases, leaving 14 bases between them. The CDR3 runs to 13 residues. CDR3 nucleotide sequence: TGTGCCAGCAGTCGACTCCTCTCTAGTGGCTACACCTTC. It translates to CASSRLLSSGYTF. The whole variable domain, filled in from reference TRBV2 and TRBJ1-2, reads EPEVTQTPSHQVTQMGQEVILRCVPISNHLYFYWYRQILGQKVEFLVSFYNNEISEKSEIFDDQFSVERPDGSNFTLKIRSTKLEDSAMYFCASSRLLSSGYTFGSGTRLTVV.

This clone occurred a few times. This chain uses TRBV2 with TRBJ2-1, with TRBD1 matching over 7 bases. After removal of 6 bases from V and 5 bases from J, the junction contained 10 bases not matched to a gene. This CDR3 has 15 amino acids. CDR1 is SNHLY and CDR2 is FYNNEI in the germline V gene. The DNA of the CDR3 is TGTGCCAGCAGGGAGACAGGGATTGCGCACAATGAGCAGTTCTTC. Translation gives CASRETGIAHNEQFF.

In regard to this clone: A far bigger clonotype differs at one base, so this is likely a read error. Other DNA sequences in the sample encode the same CDR3. This chain links TRBV5-6 with TRBJ2-1, with 9 bases aligning to TRBD1. CDR1 SGHDT and CDR2 YYEEEE come from the germline V gene. This CDR3 contains 15 residues. In DNA form, the CDR3 reads TGTGCCAGCAGCTTTGGGGACAGGGCCTACAATGAACAGTTCTTC. This encodes CASSFGDRAYNEQFF. The whole variable domain, filled in from reference TRBV5-6 and TRBJ2-1, reads DAGVTQSPTHLIKTRGQQVTLRCSPKSGHDTVSWYQQALGQGPQFIFQYYEEEERQRGNFPDRFSGHQFPNYSSELNVNALLLGDSALYLCASSFGDRAYNEQFFGPGTRLTVL.

This chain connects TRBV2 to TRBJ1-1; possibly TRBD1 for D (6 bases). The CDR3 runs to 14 residues. V gave up 3 bases and J gave up 8 bases, with 16 bases separating them. The germline gives CDR1 SNHLY, CDR2 FYNNEI. The CDR3, as DNA: TGTGCCAGCAGTGACCAAATCGGGGGGCGCGAAGCTTTCTTT. This codes for CASSDQIGGREAFF. Combining the CDR3 with reference TRBV2 and TRBJ1-1 gives the whole variable domain EPEVTQTPSHQVTQMGQEVILRCVPISNHLYFYWYRQILGQKVEFLVSFYNNEISEKSEIFDDQFSVERPDGSNFTLKIRSTKLEDSAMYFCASSDQIGGREAFFGQGTRLTVV.